A selection of T cell receptor beta chains follows, all from one sample in a study of T cell repertoires in ileal Crohn's disease. Only in-frame clones appear in the TCRdb table, and some are missing; sequencing was by immunoSEQ multiplex PCR. This sample has tens of thousands of clones, with roughly 91% found just once. The sample taken for sequencing was ileal tissue. Receptors originate from an adult with Crohn's disease. Each CDR3 is given with its conserved first and last residue. A D gene is named only where the DNA matches it firmly. Clone sizes are given selectively: once, few, many, or a class where the clone is expanded.

j_call: TRBJ2-3; d_call: NA; clone_size: once; v_call: TRBV5-1; cdr3_aa: CASSLYSGSTDTQYF; cdr3_nt: TGCGCCAGCAGCTTGTACAGCGGTAGCACAGATACGCAGTATTTT
j_call: TRBJ1-3; d_call: NA; clone_size: NA; v_call: TRBV30; cdr3_aa: CAWDLRGGNTIYF; cdr3_nt: TGTGCCTGGGACTTACGAGGAGGAAACACCATATATTTT
j_call: TRBJ1-4; d_call: NA; clone_size: NA; v_call: TRBV21-1; cdr3_aa: CASSEARVEATNEKLFF; cdr3_nt: TGTGCCAGCAGCGAAGCACGGGTGGAGGCAACTAATGAAAAACTGTTTTTT
j_call: TRBJ2-2; d_call: NA; clone_size: NA; v_call: TRBV6-5; cdr3_aa: CASSYGADTGELFF; cdr3_nt: TGTGCCAGCAGTTACGGGGCGGATACCGGGGAGCTGTTTTTT
j_call: TRBJ2-1; d_call: NA; clone_size: NA; v_call: TRBV5-1; cdr3_aa: CASSLGDSYNEQFF; cdr3_nt: TGCGCCAGCAGCTTGGGCGACTCCTACAATGAGCAGTTCTTC
j_call: TRBJ1-5; d_call: NA; clone_size: NA; v_call: TRBV9; cdr3_aa: CASSVGQFNQPQHF; cdr3_nt: TGTGCCAGCAGCGTAGGGCAGTTCAATCAGCCCCAGCATTTT
j_call: TRBJ2-3; d_call: TRBD2; clone_size: NA; v_call: TRBV5-1; cdr3_aa: CASSFSGGPLTDTQYF; cdr3_nt: TGCGCCAGCAGCTTTAGCGGGGGGCCCCTCACAGATACGCAGTATTTT
j_call: TRBJ2-1; d_call: NA; clone_size: NA; v_call: TRBV7-6; cdr3_aa: CASSLASRTDEQFF; cdr3_nt: TGTGCCAGCAGCTTAGCGAGTAGGACAGATGAGCAGTTCTTC
j_call: TRBJ2-7; d_call: TRBD1; clone_size: NA; v_call: TRBV11-3; cdr3_aa: CASSPRAGQGYEQYF; cdr3_nt: TGTGCCAGCAGCCCGAGGGCGGGACAGGGCTACGAGCAGTACTTC
j_call: TRBJ1-6; d_call: TRBD1; clone_size: NA; v_call: TRBV18; cdr3_aa: CASSPSTGTGINTLHF; cdr3_nt: TGTGCCAGCTCACCATCAACCGGGACAGGGATTAACACCCTCCACTTT
j_call: TRBJ2-1; d_call: NA; clone_size: NA; v_call: TRBV4-2; cdr3_aa: CASSQNRYNEQFF; cdr3_nt: TGTGCCAGCAGCCAGAACAGGTACAATGAGCAGTTCTTC
j_call: TRBJ2-4; d_call: NA; clone_size: NA; v_call: TRBV6-5; cdr3_aa: CASSRDLAKNIQYF; cdr3_nt: TGTGCCAGCAGCCGGGACTTAGCCAAAAACATTCAGTACTTC
j_call: TRBJ2-7; d_call: NA; clone_size: once; v_call: TRBV6-1; cdr3_aa: CASWGEEQYF; cdr3_nt: TGTGCCTCCTGGGGGGAGGAGCAGTACTTC
j_call: TRBJ1-2; d_call: NA; clone_size: NA; v_call: TRBV5-1; cdr3_aa: CASSLDRLLRYGYTF; cdr3_nt: TGCGCCAGCAGCTTGGACAGGCTTCTTAGGTATGGCTACACCTTC
j_call: TRBJ2-7; d_call: NA; clone_size: NA; v_call: TRBV7-2; cdr3_aa: CASSAAGIYEQYF; cdr3_nt: TGTGCCAGCAGCGCGGCCGGAATATACGAGCAGTACTTC
j_call: TRBJ1-2; d_call: NA; clone_size: NA; v_call: TRBV5-6; cdr3_aa: CASSFGRSGGYTF; cdr3_nt: TGTGCCAGCAGCTTCGGCCGGAGCGGTGGCTACACCTTC
j_call: TRBJ2-3; d_call: NA; clone_size: NA; v_call: TRBV4-1; cdr3_aa: CASRQTGGTDTQYF; cdr3_nt: TGCGCCAGCAGGCAGACGGGGGGCACAGATACGCAGTATTTT
j_call: TRBJ1-1; d_call: TRBD1; clone_size: NA; v_call: TRBV18; cdr3_aa: CASSKGTGGRTEAFF; cdr3_nt: TGTGCCAGCTCAAAAGGGACAGGCGGTAGGACTGAAGCTTTCTTT
j_call: TRBJ1-2; d_call: NA; clone_size: NA; v_call: TRBV2; cdr3_aa: CASSEKNRPNYGYTF; cdr3_nt: TGTGCCAGCAGTGAAAAAAACAGACCGAACTATGGCTACACCTTC
j_call: TRBJ2-2; d_call: TRBD2; clone_size: NA; v_call: TRBV2; cdr3_aa: CASSEPSGGPNTGELFF; cdr3_nt: TGTGCCAGCAGTGAACCCAGCGGGGGACCGAACACCGGGGAGCTGTTTTTT
j_call: TRBJ2-7; d_call: TRBD1; clone_size: NA; v_call: TRBV5-5; cdr3_aa: CASSRGTGLSEQYF; cdr3_nt: TGTGCCAGCAGTCGCGGGACAGGGCTCTCCGAGCAGTACTTC
j_call: TRBJ1-1; d_call: NA; clone_size: NA; v_call: TRBV13; cdr3_aa: CAGTNAGENTEAFF; cdr3_nt: TGTGCCGGAACTAATGCGGGGGAGAACACTGAAGCTTTCTTT
j_call: TRBJ2-5; d_call: NA; clone_size: NA; v_call: TRBV5-1; cdr3_aa: CASSLAGAVGETQYF; cdr3_nt: TGCGCCAGCAGCTTGGCCGGCGCGGTCGGAGAGACCCAGTACTTC
j_call: TRBJ1-1; d_call: NA; clone_size: NA; v_call: TRBV18; cdr3_aa: CASSQIEKQTESNTEAFF; cdr3_nt: TGTGCCAGCTCACAAATTGAGAAACAGACAGAATCGAACACTGAAGCTTTCTTT
j_call: TRBJ2-2; d_call: NA; clone_size: NA; v_call: TRBV27; cdr3_aa: CASSSTGVSGELFF; cdr3_nt: TGTGCCAGCAGTTCGACCGGGGTATCCGGGGAGCTGTTTTTT
j_call: TRBJ1-1; d_call: NA; clone_size: NA; v_call: TRBV25-1; cdr3_aa: CASSGAGNTEAFF; cdr3_nt: TGTGCCAGCAGTGGGGCAGGGAACACTGAAGCTTTCTTT
j_call: TRBJ2-5; d_call: TRBD1; clone_size: once; v_call: TRBV18; cdr3_aa: CASSPPLGQGMETQYF; cdr3_nt: TGTGCCAGCTCACCACCTCTCGGACAGGGTATGGAGACCCAGTACTTC
j_call: TRBJ1-6; d_call: NA; clone_size: NA; v_call: TRBV10-1; cdr3_aa: CASSEAALGLHF; cdr3_nt: TGCGCCAGCAGTGAGGCGGCGCTCGGCCTCCACTTT
j_call: TRBJ1-3; d_call: NA; clone_size: few; v_call: TRBV11-2; cdr3_aa: CASSQGTGNTIYF; cdr3_nt: TGTGCCAGCAGCCAGGGGACTGGAAACACCATATATTTT
j_call: TRBJ1-6; d_call: NA; clone_size: few; v_call: TRBV6-1; cdr3_aa: CASSVLAVRPLHF; cdr3_nt: TGTGCCAGCAGTGTTCTGGCGGTGCGGCCCCTCCACTTT
j_call: TRBJ2-7; d_call: TRBD1; clone_size: NA; v_call: TRBV6-5; cdr3_aa: CAVGTVYEQYF; cdr3_nt: TGTGCCGTGGGGACAGTCTACGAGCAGTACTTC
j_call: TRBJ2-3; d_call: NA; clone_size: NA; v_call: TRBV6-1; cdr3_aa: CASSVNGQSSTDTQYF; cdr3_nt: TGTGCCAGCAGTGTAAATGGACAGTCGAGCACAGATACGCAGTATTTT
j_call: TRBJ1-6; d_call: NA; clone_size: NA; v_call: TRBV27; cdr3_aa: CASSFTGDLKINSPLHF; cdr3_nt: TGTGCCAGCAGTTTCACCGGGGACTTAAAAATAAATTCACCCCTCCACTTT
j_call: TRBJ2-2; d_call: NA; clone_size: NA; v_call: TRBV6-5; cdr3_aa: CASSQSGELFF; cdr3_nt: TGTGCCAGCAGCCAATCCGGGGAGCTGTTTTTT
j_call: TRBJ2-1; d_call: TRBD1; clone_size: NA; v_call: TRBV11-3; cdr3_aa: CASSLPGQKKTNEQFF; cdr3_nt: TGTGCCAGCAGCTTACCGGGACAGAAAAAGACCAATGAGCAGTTCTTC
j_call: TRBJ1-1; d_call: NA; clone_size: NA; v_call: TRBV28; cdr3_aa: CASNIPGSYTEAFF; cdr3_nt: TGTGCCAGCAATATCCCGGGGTCGTACACTGAAGCTTTCTTT
j_call: TRBJ2-2; d_call: NA; clone_size: NA; v_call: TRBV5-1; cdr3_aa: CASSDLAYTGELFF; cdr3_nt: TGCGCCAGCAGCGATCTAGCGTACACCGGGGAGCTGTTTTTT
j_call: TRBJ1-3; d_call: NA; clone_size: NA; v_call: TRBV30; cdr3_aa: CAWGTRNSGNTIYF; cdr3_nt: TGTGCCTGGGGGACTCGGAACTCTGGAAACACCATATATTTT
j_call: TRBJ2-7; d_call: NA; clone_size: NA; v_call: TRBV7-2; cdr3_aa: CASSLPSSYEQYF; cdr3_nt: TGTGCCAGCAGCTTACCTAGTTCCTACGAGCAGTACTTC
j_call: TRBJ1-2; d_call: TRBD1; clone_size: NA; v_call: TRBV5-4; cdr3_aa: CASSSTGGGDRGGYTF; cdr3_nt: TGTGCCAGCAGCTCAACAGGGGGCGGGGATCGAGGAGGCTACACCTTC
j_call: TRBJ1-5; d_call: NA; clone_size: NA; v_call: TRBV5-6; cdr3_aa: CASSQLKGAGPQHF; cdr3_nt: TGTGCCAGCAGCCAGCTCAAAGGGGCCGGGCCCCAGCATTTT
j_call: TRBJ1-1; d_call: TRBD1; clone_size: NA; v_call: TRBV2; cdr3_aa: CASWTGNTEAFF; cdr3_nt: TGTGCCAGCTGGACAGGGAACACTGAAGCTTTCTTT
j_call: TRBJ2-1; d_call: NA; clone_size: NA; v_call: TRBV2; cdr3_aa: CASSAFKTGRNEQFF; cdr3_nt: TGTGCCAGCAGTGCCTTCAAGACAGGCCGTAATGAGCAGTTCTTC
j_call: TRBJ1-3; d_call: NA; clone_size: NA; v_call: TRBV5-1; cdr3_aa: CASSRKGDSGNTIYF; cdr3_nt: TGCGCCAGCAGCCGAAAGGGGGACTCTGGAAACACCATATATTTT
j_call: TRBJ1-1; d_call: NA; clone_size: NA; v_call: TRBV6-1; cdr3_aa: CASSRLGGGTEAFF; cdr3_nt: TGTGCCAGCAGCCGCTTGGGGGGAGGGACTGAAGCTTTCTTT
j_call: TRBJ2-2; d_call: TRBD1; clone_size: NA; v_call: TRBV19; cdr3_aa: CASSMDRVNTGELFF; cdr3_nt: TGTGCCAGTAGTATGGACAGGGTAAACACCGGGGAGCTGTTTTTT
j_call: TRBJ1-2; d_call: TRBD1; clone_size: NA; v_call: TRBV28; cdr3_aa: CASSSRQGSYGYTF; cdr3_nt: TGTGCCAGCAGTTCAAGACAGGGCTCCTATGGCTACACCTTC